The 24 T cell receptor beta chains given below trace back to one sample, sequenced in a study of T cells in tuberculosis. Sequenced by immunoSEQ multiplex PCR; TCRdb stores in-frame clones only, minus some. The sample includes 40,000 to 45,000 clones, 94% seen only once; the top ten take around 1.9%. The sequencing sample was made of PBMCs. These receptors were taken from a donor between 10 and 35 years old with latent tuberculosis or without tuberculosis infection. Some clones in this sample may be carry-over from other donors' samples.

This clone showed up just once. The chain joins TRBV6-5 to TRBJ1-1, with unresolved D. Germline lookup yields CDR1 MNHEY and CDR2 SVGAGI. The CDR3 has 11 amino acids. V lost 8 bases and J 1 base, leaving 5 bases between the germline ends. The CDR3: CASGKNTEAFF. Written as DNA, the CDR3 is TGTGCCAGCGGCAAGAACACTGAAGCTTTCTTT.

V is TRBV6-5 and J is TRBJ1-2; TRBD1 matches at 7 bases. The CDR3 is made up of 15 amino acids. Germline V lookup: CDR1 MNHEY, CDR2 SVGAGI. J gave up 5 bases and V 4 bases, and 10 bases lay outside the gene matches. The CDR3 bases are TGTGCCAGCAGTTCGGTTGCTGCAGGGGGGTATGGCTACACCTTC. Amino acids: CASSSVAAGGYGYTF.

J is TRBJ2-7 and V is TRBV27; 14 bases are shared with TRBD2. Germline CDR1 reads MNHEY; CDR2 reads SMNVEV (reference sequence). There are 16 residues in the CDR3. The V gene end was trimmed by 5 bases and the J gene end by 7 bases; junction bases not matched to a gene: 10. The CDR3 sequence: CASSPSRLAGGREQYF. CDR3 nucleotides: TGTGCCAGCAGTCCATCCCGACTAGCGGGAGGGCGGGAGCAGTACTTC.

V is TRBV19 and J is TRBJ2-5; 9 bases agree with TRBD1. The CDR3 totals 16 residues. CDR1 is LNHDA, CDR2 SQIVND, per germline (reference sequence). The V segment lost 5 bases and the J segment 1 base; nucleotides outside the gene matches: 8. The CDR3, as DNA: TGTGCCAGTAGTCCCGGGACAGGGAGGTCCCAAGAGACCCAGTACTTC. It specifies CASSPGTGRSQETQYF.

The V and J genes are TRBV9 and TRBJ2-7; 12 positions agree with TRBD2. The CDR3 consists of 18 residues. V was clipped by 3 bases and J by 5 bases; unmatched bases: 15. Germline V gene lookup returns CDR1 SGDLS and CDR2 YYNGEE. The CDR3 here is CASSAALAGGWPIHEQYF. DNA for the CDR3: TGTGCCAGCAGCGCCGCACTAGCGGGAGGATGGCCTATACACGAGCAGTACTTC.

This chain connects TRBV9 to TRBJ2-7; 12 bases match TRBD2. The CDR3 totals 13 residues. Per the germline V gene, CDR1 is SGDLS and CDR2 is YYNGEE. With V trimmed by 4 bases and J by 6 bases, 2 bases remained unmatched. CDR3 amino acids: CASSPGLAGEQYF. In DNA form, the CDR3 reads TGTGCCAGCAGCCCGGGACTAGCGGGCGAGCAGTACTTC.

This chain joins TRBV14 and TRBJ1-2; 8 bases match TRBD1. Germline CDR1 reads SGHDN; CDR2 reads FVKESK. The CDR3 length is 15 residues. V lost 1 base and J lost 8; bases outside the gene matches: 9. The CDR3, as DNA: TGTGCCAGCAGCCAAGCAGGGGGCGACTTCTACGGCTACACCTTC. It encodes CASSQAGGDFYGYTF.

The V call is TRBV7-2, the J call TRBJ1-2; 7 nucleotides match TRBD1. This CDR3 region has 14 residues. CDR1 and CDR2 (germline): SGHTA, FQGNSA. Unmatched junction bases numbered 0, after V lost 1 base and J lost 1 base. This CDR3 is CASSLGQGNYGYTF. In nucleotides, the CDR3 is TGTGCCAGCAGCTTAGGACAGGGTAACTATGGCTACACCTTC.

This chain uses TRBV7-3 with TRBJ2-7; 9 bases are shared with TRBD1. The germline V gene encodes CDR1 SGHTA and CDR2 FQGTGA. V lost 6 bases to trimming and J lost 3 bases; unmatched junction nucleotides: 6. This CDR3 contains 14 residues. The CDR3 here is CASSSQGANYEQYF. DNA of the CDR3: TGTGCCAGCAGTTCACAGGGGGCTAACTACGAGCAGTACTTC. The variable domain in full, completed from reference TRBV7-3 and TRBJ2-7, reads GAGVSQTPSNKVTEKGKYVELRCDPISGHTALYWYRQSLGQGPEFLIYFQGTGAADDSGLPNDRFFAVRPEGSVSTLKIQRTERGDSAVYLCASSSQGANYEQYFGPGTRLTVT.

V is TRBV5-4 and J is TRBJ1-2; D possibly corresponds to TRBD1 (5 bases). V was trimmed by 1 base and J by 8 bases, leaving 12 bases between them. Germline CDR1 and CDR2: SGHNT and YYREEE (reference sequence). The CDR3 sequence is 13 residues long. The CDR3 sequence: CASSLRTQAGYTF. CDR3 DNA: TGTGCCAGCAGCTTGCGGACACAGGCGGGCTACACCTTC.

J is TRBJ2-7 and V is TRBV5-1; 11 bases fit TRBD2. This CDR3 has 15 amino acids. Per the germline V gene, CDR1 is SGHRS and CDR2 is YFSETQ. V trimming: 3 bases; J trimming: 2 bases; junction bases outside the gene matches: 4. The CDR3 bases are TGCGCCAGCAGCTCGGGACTAGCGGTTACCTACGAGCAGTACTTC. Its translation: CASSSGLAVTYEQYF.

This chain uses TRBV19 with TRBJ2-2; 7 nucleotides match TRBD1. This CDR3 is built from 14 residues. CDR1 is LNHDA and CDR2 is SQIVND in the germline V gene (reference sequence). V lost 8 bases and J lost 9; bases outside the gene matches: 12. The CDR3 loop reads CASCLDRTCRELFF. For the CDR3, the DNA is TGTGCCAGTTGCTTGGACAGGACGTGCCGGGAGCTGTTTTTT.

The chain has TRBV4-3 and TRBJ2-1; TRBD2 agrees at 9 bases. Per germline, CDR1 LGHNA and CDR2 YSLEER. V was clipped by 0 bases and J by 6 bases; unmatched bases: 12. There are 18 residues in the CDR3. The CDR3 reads CASSQEGNYGTSFNEQFF. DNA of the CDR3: TGCGCCAGCAGCCAAGAGGGGAACTATGGGACTAGCTTCAATGAGCAGTTCTTC.

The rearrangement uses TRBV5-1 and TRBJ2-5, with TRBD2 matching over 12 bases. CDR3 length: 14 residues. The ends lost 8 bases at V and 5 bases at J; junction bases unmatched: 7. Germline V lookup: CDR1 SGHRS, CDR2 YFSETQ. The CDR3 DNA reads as TGCGCCAGGGGGCGACTAGCGGGAGAGGAGACCCAGTACTTC. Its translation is CARGRLAGEETQYF.

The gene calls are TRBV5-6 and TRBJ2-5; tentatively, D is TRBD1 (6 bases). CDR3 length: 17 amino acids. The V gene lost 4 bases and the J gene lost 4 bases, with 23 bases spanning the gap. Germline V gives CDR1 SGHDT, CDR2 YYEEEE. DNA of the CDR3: TGTGCCAGCAGCATATTGTTGGACAGCGTCTCGGGAGAGACCCAGTACTTC. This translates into CASSILLDSVSGETQYF.

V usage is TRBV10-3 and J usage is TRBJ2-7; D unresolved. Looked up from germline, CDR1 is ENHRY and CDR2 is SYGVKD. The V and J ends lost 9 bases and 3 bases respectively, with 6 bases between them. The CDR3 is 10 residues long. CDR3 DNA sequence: TGTGCCATACTTCACTACGAGCAGTACTTC. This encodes CAILHYEQYF.

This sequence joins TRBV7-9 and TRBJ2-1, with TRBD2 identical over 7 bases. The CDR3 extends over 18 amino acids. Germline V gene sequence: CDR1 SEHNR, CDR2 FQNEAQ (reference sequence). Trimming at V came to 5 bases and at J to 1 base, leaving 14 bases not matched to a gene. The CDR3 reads CASSQGYRGRESYNEQFF. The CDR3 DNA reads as TGTGCCAGCAGCCAAGGGTATCGGGGGAGGGAGTCCTACAATGAGCAGTTCTTC. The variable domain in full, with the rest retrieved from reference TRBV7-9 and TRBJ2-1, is DTGVSQNPRHKITKRGQNVTFRCDPISEHNRLYWYRQTLGQGPEFLTYFQNEAQLEKSRLLSDRFSAERPKGSFSTLEIQRTEQGDSAMYLCASSQGYRGRESYNEQFFGPGTRLTVL.

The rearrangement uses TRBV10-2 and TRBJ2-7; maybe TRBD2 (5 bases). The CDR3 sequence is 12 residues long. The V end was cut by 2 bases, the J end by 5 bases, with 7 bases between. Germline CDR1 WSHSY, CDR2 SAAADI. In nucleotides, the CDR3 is TGCGCCAGCAGTGAGGGGAGCCACGAGCAGTACTTC. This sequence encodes CASSEGSHEQYF.

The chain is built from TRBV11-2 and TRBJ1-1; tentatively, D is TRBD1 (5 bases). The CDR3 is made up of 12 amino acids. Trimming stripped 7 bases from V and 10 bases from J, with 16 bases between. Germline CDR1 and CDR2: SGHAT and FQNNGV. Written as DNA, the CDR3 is TGTGCCAGCACCCATGGGGGGTCAGGAGCTTTCTTT. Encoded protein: CASTHGGSGAFF. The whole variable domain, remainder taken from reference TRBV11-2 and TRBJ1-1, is EAGVAQSPRYKIIEKRQSVAFWCNPISGHATLYWYQQILGQGPKLLIQFQNNGVVDDSQLPKDRFSAERLKGVDSTLKIQPAKLEDSAVYLCASTHGGSGAFFGQGTRLTVV.

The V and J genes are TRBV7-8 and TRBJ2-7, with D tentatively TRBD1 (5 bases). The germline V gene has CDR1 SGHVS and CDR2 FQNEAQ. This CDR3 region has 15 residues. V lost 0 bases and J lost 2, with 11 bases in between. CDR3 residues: CASSLASPGTYEQYF. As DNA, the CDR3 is TGTGCCAGCAGCTTAGCGTCTCCAGGGACCTACGAGCAGTACTTC.

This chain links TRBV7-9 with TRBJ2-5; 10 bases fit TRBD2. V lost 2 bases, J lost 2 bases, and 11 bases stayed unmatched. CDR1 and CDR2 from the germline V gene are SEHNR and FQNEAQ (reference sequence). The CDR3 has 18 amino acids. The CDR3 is CASSLPFGSGREQETQYF. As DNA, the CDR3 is TGTGCCAGCAGCTTACCGTTTGGGAGCGGGAGGGAGCAAGAGACCCAGTACTTC.

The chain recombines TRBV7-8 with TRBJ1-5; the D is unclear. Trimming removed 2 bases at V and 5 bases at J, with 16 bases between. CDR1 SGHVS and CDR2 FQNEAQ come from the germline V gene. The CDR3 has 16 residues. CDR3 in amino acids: CASSLSQWQSHQPQHF. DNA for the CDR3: TGTGCCAGCAGCTTATCTCAGTGGCAGTCACATCAGCCCCAGCATTTT.

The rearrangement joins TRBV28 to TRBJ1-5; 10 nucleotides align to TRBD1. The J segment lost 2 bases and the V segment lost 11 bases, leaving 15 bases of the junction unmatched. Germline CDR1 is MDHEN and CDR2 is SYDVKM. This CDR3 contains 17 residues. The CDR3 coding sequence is TGTGCCGGAGCGGGGGGACAGGGGCCTACCGGCAATCAGCCCCAGCATTTT. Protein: CAGAGGQGPTGNQPQHF.

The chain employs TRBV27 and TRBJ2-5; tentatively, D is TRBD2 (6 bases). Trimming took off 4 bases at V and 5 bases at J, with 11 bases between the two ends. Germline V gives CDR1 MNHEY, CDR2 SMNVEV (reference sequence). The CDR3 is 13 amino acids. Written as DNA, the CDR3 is TGTGCCAGCAGTTCGGGACTCGCGGAGACCCAGTACTTC. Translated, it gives CASSSGLAETQYF.